Shown below are 31 T cell receptor beta chains from a single sample sequenced in a study of blood T cell repertoires in COVID-19. Data came from immunoSEQ multiplex PCR; TCRdb stores just in-frame clones and leaves some out. The top ten clones hold about 5% of a sample with about 330,000 clones, approximately 89% of them seen once. Sequencing was carried out using PBMCs or T cells enriched from blood (not recorded which). The receptors here all came from a woman in her thirties who had recovered from COVID-19.

The gene calls are TRBV5-1 and TRBJ2-6; no clear D. The V and J ends lost 4 bases and 5 bases respectively, with 10 bases between them. CDR1 SGHRS and CDR2 YFSETQ come from the germline V gene. This CDR3 contains 14 residues. Here the CDR3 reads CASSTSTRANVLTF. CDR3 nucleotides: TGCGCCAGCAGCACCTCAACTAGGGCCAACGTCCTGACTTTC.

This chain joins TRBV9 and TRBJ2-1, with TRBD2 matching 11 bases. CDR3 length: 15 amino acids. The junction had 0 bases not matched to a gene; V was cut back by 0 bases and J by 4 bases. Germline V lookup: CDR1 SGDLS, CDR2 YYNGEE. CDR3 sequence: CASSVVAGGYNEQFF. The CDR3 DNA follows: TGTGCCAGCAGCGTAGTAGCGGGGGGGTACAATGAGCAGTTCTTC.

This clone was observed once. The chain couples TRBV5-6 to TRBJ1-5, with D possibly being TRBD1 (5 bases). V was clipped by 1 base and J by 7 bases, with 15 bases between them. Germline CDR1 SGHDT, CDR2 YYEEEE. The CDR3 runs to 15 residues. DNA of the CDR3: TGTGCCAGCAGCTTGCACAGGCCGGCGGGGCAGCCCCAGCATTTT. Protein: CASSLHRPAGQPQHF.

The chain uses TRBV28 and TRBJ1-2; weak D call: TRBD1 (6 bases). CDR1 MDHEN and CDR2 SYDVKM come from the germline V gene. With 7 bases removed from V and 7 bases from J, the gap between germline ends came to 13 bases. The CDR3 has 12 amino acids. CDR3 nucleotides: TGTGCCAGCACGCGGGTAGGGGGTGGCTACACCTTC. Protein sequence: CASTRVGGGYTF.

The chain links TRBV29-1 to TRBJ1-2; D uncertain. V lost 5 bases and J 8 bases, leaving 15 bases between the germline ends. Germline V gives CDR1 SQVTM, CDR2 ANQGSEA. This CDR3 is 12 amino acids long. The CDR3 nucleotides read TGCAGCGTTCAAACGGATTCGGGGGGCTACACCTTC. Encoded protein: CSVQTDSGGYTF.

The V gene is TRBV7-2, the J gene TRBJ1-5; 9 bases line up with TRBD1. The CDR3 runs to 15 residues. In germline, CDR1 is SGHTA, CDR2 FQGNSA. V shed 5 bases and J 2 bases; nucleotides not matched to a gene: 4. The CDR3 sequence: CASSRRDRGNQPQHF. CDR3 nucleotide sequence: TGTGCCAGCAGCCGCCGGGACAGGGGCAATCAGCCCCAGCATTTT.

The V call is TRBV5-5, the J call TRBJ1-2; a weak D match, TRBD1 (6 bases). Trimming took 4 bases from V and 2 from J, leaving 15 bases between them. Germline V gene data show CDR1 as SGHKS and CDR2 as YYEKEE (reference sequence). CDR3 length equals 15 residues. The CDR3, as DNA: TGTGCCAGCAGCGTACAGGGAGCTGACAACTATGGCTACACCTTC. This translates into CASSVQGADNYGYTF.

The chain links TRBV11-2 to TRBJ1-4, with 12 positions matching TRBD1. Trimming removed 4 bases from V and 8 bases from J; junction bases left unmatched: 14. CDR3 length: 18 residues. CDR1 and CDR2 (germline): SGHAT, FQNNGV. The CDR3 sequence: CASSSFRDRGRAEEKLFF. The DNA for the CDR3 is TGTGCCAGCAGCTCTTTCCGGGACAGGGGGCGGGCAGAGGAAAAACTGTTTTTT.

The chain has TRBV14 and TRBJ2-3; a weak D match, TRBD1 (6 bases). Germline V gene lookup returns CDR1 SGHDN and CDR2 FVKESK. With 3 bases removed from V and 6 bases from J, the gap between germline ends came to 22 bases. This CDR3 has 17 residues. The CDR3 DNA reads TGTGCCAGCAGCCAGATAAGGGCAGGGGTCCCCCGGGATACGCAGTATTTT. It codes for CASSQIRAGVPRDTQYF.

The rearrangement links TRBV18 to TRBJ1-4; 7 bases map to TRBD1. The V gene end was trimmed by 3 bases and the J gene end by 6 bases; junction bases not matched to a gene: 7. Germline V lookup: CDR1 KGHSH, CDR2 LQKENI. CDR3 size: 15 residues. CDR3 nucleotides: TGTGCCAGCTCACCGCTCCGGGACAGCGATGAAAAACTGTTTTTT. It encodes CASSPLRDSDEKLFF.

The chain employs TRBV10-2 and TRBJ2-7, with D unresolved. V was cut by 5 bases and J by 1 base, with 6 bases left in between. Germline V gene lookup returns CDR1 WSHSY and CDR2 SAAADI. CDR3 length equals 12 residues. The CDR3 DNA reads as TGCGCCAGCAGTACATTTTCCTACGAGCAGTACTTC. Translating it yields CASSTFSYEQYF.

The rearrangement joins TRBV11-2 to TRBJ2-7, with D unresolved. V shed 5 bases and J shed 2 bases, with 4 bases lying between them. Germline CDR1 is SGHAT and CDR2 is FQNNGV. The CDR3 runs to 11 residues. CDR3 in DNA: TGTGCCAGCAGCGACACCTACGAGCAGTACTTC. Its protein is CASSDTYEQYF.

The chain carries TRBV5-4 and TRBJ2-3; 14 positions agree with TRBD2. Trimming removed 4 bases from V and 3 bases from J; junction bases left unmatched: 7. CDR1 SGHNT and CDR2 YYREEE come from the germline V gene (reference sequence). CDR3 length equals 17 residues. The CDR3 protein is CASSPGLAGAHTDTQYF. CDR3 sequence (DNA): TGTGCCAGCAGCCCGGGACTAGCGGGGGCCCATACAGATACGCAGTATTTT.

The chain links TRBV18 to TRBJ1-2; 9 positions agree with TRBD1. The CDR3 is made up of 14 amino acids. Trimming at V came to 3 bases and at J to 8 bases, leaving 7 bases not matched to a gene. CDR1 is KGHSH and CDR2 is LQKENI in the germline V gene. CDR3 residues: CASSPTDRGEGYTF. The CDR3 DNA reads as TGTGCCAGCTCACCTACGGACAGGGGAGAGGGCTACACCTTC. Full variable domain (missing parts from reference TRBV18 and TRBJ1-2): NAGVMQNPRHLVRRRGQEARLRCSPMKGHSHVYWYRQLPEEGLKFMVYLQKENIIDESGMPKERFSAEFPKEGPSILRIQQVVRGDSAAYFCASSPTDRGEGYTFGSGTRLTVV.

CDR3: CASSLSRYEQYF. The CDR3 DNA sequence: TGTGCCAGTAGCCTATCGAGGTACGAGCAGTACTTC. The chain uses TRBV19 and TRBJ2-7; D not certain. V lost 6 bases to trimming and J lost 4 bases, with 10 bases between them. This CDR3 is 12 amino acids long. The germline gives CDR1 LNHDA, CDR2 SQIVND (reference sequence). Full variable domain (remainder filled in from reference TRBV19 and TRBJ2-7): DGGITQSPKYLFRKEGQNVTLSCEQNLNHDAMYWYRQDPGQGLRLIYYSQIVNDFQKGDIAEGYSVSREKKESFPLTVTSAQKNPTAFYLCASSLSRYEQYFGPGTRLTVT.

The CDR3 region has the DNA TGTGCCAGCAGAGGGGCGACGAACTATGGCTACACCTTC. Translating gives CASRGATNYGYTF. The gene calls are TRBV2 and TRBJ1-2; maybe TRBD1 (5 bases). The germline V and J ends were trimmed by 6 bases and 2 bases, with 10 bases remaining between them. This CDR3 has 13 amino acids. The germline V gene has CDR1 SNHLY and CDR2 FYNNEI. Supplemented by reference TRBV2 and TRBJ1-2, the full variable domain reads EPEVTQTPSHQVTQMGQEVILRCVPISNHLYFYWYRQILGQKVEFLVSFYNNEISEKSEIFDDQFSVERPDGSNFTLKIRSTKLEDSAMYFCASRGATNYGYTFGSGTRLTVV.

The J gene is TRBJ1-6, the V gene TRBV7-6; D gene ambiguous. The CDR3 has 15 residues. V dropped 1 base and J dropped 10 bases, with 14 bases sitting between them. Germline lookup yields CDR1 SGHVS and CDR2 FNYEAQ. DNA for the CDR3: TGTGCCAGCAGCTTAGACGGCGGAAGAAAATCACCCCTCCACTTT. Protein: CASSLDGGRKSPLHF. Variable domain in full (rest from reference TRBV7-6 and TRBJ1-6): GAGVSQSPRYKVTKRGQDVALRCDPISGHVSLYWYRQALGQGPEFLTYFNYEAQQDKSGLPNDRFSAERPEGSISTLTIQRTEQRDSAMYRCASSLDGGRKSPLHFGNGTRLTVT.

V gene TRBV11-2 combines with J gene TRBJ1-6, with TRBD1 identical over 8 bases. The CDR3 loop spans 14 amino acids. Germline values: CDR1 SGHAT, CDR2 FQNNGV. Trimming cost V 3 bases and J 10 bases; bases outside gene matches: 5. The chain's CDR3 is CASSFTGGDSPLHF. The CDR3, as DNA: TGTGCCAGCAGCTTTACAGGGGGAGACTCACCCCTCCACTTT.

The chain links TRBV7-2 to TRBJ1-4, with TRBD1 matching 7 bases. The CDR3 is 17 residues long. Germline assignment: CDR1 SGHTA and CDR2 FQGNSA. V gave up 5 bases and J gave up 0 bases; unmatched junction bases: 9. CDR3 DNA: TGTGCCAGCAGCGCCAACGCCAGGGGGGCAACTAATGAAAAACTGTTTTTT. Translated: CASSANARGATNEKLFF.

J is TRBJ1-5 and V is TRBV19; D call uncertain. Germline lookup yields CDR1 LNHDA and CDR2 SQIVND (reference sequence). The V and J ends lost 4 bases and 4 bases respectively, with 8 bases between them. This CDR3 has 13 amino acids. The CDR3 bases are TGTGCCAGTAGTAATGTCGGTAATCAGCCCCAGCATTTT. Residues: CASSNVGNQPQHF.

The chain combines TRBV5-1 with TRBJ2-3; 12 bases agree with TRBD2. J lost 2 bases, V lost 4 bases, and 5 bases had no gene match. From germline, CDR1 is SGHRS and CDR2 YFSETQ. The CDR3 runs to 16 residues. The CDR3 coding sequence is TGCGCCAGCAGCACCGGACTAGCGGGATTCACAGATACGCAGTATTTT. Translating gives CASSTGLAGFTDTQYF.

The genes are TRBV19 and TRBJ2-2; D gene unclear. The CDR3 has 16 residues. Trimming took off 4 bases at V and 0 bases at J, with 12 bases between the two ends. Germline assignment: CDR1 LNHDA and CDR2 SQIVND (reference sequence). The CDR3 here is CASSTLQLANTGELFF. DNA for the CDR3: TGTGCCAGTAGTACACTCCAGCTAGCGAACACCGGGGAGCTGTTTTTT.

This chain uses TRBV18 with TRBJ1-5, with 7 positions matching TRBD1. The CDR3 spans 17 residues. Looked up from germline, CDR1 is KGHSH and CDR2 is LQKENI. Trimming took 4 bases from V and 0 from J; bases not matched to a gene: 9. CDR3 sequence (DNA): TGTGCCAGCTCACTGCGGGCAGGGGGAACTAGCAATCAGCCCCAGCATTTT. This translates into CASSLRAGGTSNQPQHF.

The chain is built from TRBV7-2 and TRBJ2-7; D perhaps matches TRBD1 (5 bases). The CDR3 sequence is 14 residues long. The V gene lost 4 bases and the J gene lost 1 base, with 11 bases spanning the gap. Per the germline V gene, CDR1 is SGHTA and CDR2 is FQGNSA. This CDR3 is CASSWGLSSYEQYF. CDR3 bases: TGTGCCAGCAGCTGGGGCCTCTCGTCCTACGAGCAGTACTTC. The full variable domain, its missing parts supplied by reference TRBV7-2 and TRBJ2-7, is GAGVSQSPSNKVTEKGKDVELRCDPISGHTALYWYRQSLGQGLEFLIYFQGNSAPDKSGLPSDRFSAERTGGSVSTLTIQRTQQEDSAVYLCASSWGLSSYEQYFGPGTRLTVT.

The table lists this clone with a few counts. The rearrangement uses TRBV19 and TRBJ1-2, with D unclear. CDR3 length: 14 amino acids. Trimming stripped 3 bases from V and 4 bases from J, with 12 bases between. Per the germline V gene, CDR1 is LNHDA and CDR2 is SQIVND (reference sequence). The CDR3 here is CASSISEELYGYTF. As DNA, the CDR3 is TGTGCCAGTAGTATCTCGGAGGAACTCTATGGCTACACCTTC. Using reference TRBV19 and TRBJ1-2 for the parts outside the CDR3, the full variable domain is DGGITQSPKYLFRKEGQNVTLSCEQNLNHDAMYWYRQDPGQGLRLIYYSQIVNDFQKGDIAEGYSVSREKKESFPLTVTSAQKNPTAFYLCASSISEELYGYTFGSGTRLTVV.

This clone was detected only a few times. The chain carries TRBV19 and TRBJ1-2; 8 bases agree with TRBD1. Germline V lookup: CDR1 LNHDA, CDR2 SQIVND (reference sequence). J lost 5 bases, V lost 5 bases, and 13 bases had no gene match. The CDR3 is made up of 16 amino acids. CDR3 DNA: TGTGCCAGTAGTTCCGCCGGGACAGGAACCATTTATGGCTACACCTTC. Its protein product is CASSSAGTGTIYGYTF.

The chain links TRBV7-2 to TRBJ1-5, with a weak D call TRBD1 (5 bases). Germline V gives CDR1 SGHTA, CDR2 FQGNSA. The V gene lost 2 bases and the J gene lost 6 bases, with 14 bases spanning the gap. The CDR3 runs 15 residues. The CDR3 coding sequence is TGTGCCAGCAGCTTAATAACAGGAATTAGTCAGCCCCAGCATTTT. Amino acids: CASSLITGISQPQHF.

This chain links TRBV4-1 with TRBJ1-2; a weak D match, TRBD1 (5 bases). CDR3 length: 19 amino acids. Trimming removed 4 bases at V and 0 bases at J, with 24 bases between. CDR1 is MGHRA, CDR2 YSYEKL, per germline. DNA for the CDR3: TGCGCCAGCAGCCCTCGGAGGGTAGTGACAGCGAAACCTAACTATGGCTACACCTTC. Translation: CASSPRRVVTAKPNYGYTF.

CDR3 bases: TGTGCCACCAGCAGAGATGCTTCAGGGGCCCAGCCCCAGCATTTT. Encoded protein: CATSRDASGAQPQHF. The J gene is TRBJ1-5, the V gene TRBV15, with D possibly TRBD1 on 6 matching bases. CDR3 length: 15 amino acids. With 0 bases removed from V and 7 bases from J, the gap between germline ends came to 13 bases. The germline V gene has CDR1 LNHNV and CDR2 YYDKDF (reference sequence).

The table lists this clone with a count of one. This rearrangement joins TRBV6-2 or TRBV6-3 to TRBJ2-7, with no clear D. The CDR3 is made up of 16 amino acids. Germline CDR1 MNHEY, CDR2 SVGEGT. V was trimmed by 2 bases and J by 1 base, leaving 15 bases between them. CDR3 in amino acids: CASSYGLGGVSYEQYF. CDR3 sequence (DNA): TGTGCCAGCAGTTACGGTCTAGGCGGAGTTTCCTACGAGCAGTACTTC.

This sequence joins TRBV5-8 and TRBJ2-7; 9 bases are a match to TRBD1. The CDR3 extends over 14 amino acids. V was clipped by 0 bases and J by 5 bases; unmatched bases: 3. CDR1 is SGHTS and CDR2 is YDEGEE in the germline V gene. The CDR3 DNA reads as TGTGCCAGCAGCTTGGACAGGGGGCACAACGAGCAGTACTTC. Its translation: CASSLDRGHNEQYF.